This passage covers 22 T cell receptor beta chains from one sample sequenced in a study of neurological immune-mediated disorders. MiXCR was run by TCRdb on the 5' RACE reads, yielding one entry per CDR3 protein. The table has nearly 60,000 distinct CDR3 sequences, roughly 3.5% seen once. Sequencing input: PBMCs. The receptors shown here come from a woman in her sixties with multiple sclerosis.

This clonotype appeared many times. The V and J genes are TRBV6-5 and TRBJ2-6; 9 nucleotides match TRBD1. J gave up 3 bases and V 4 bases, and 16 bases lay outside the gene matches. The CDR3 spans 20 residues. Germline values: CDR1 MNHEY, CDR2 SVGAGI. The CDR3 DNA reads TGTGCCAGCAGTTCTATGACCGGGACAGGGTTTGGCTTTGGGGCCAACGTCCTGACTTTC. This sequence encodes CASSSMTGTGFGFGANVLTF.

This clonotype has ten or more counts. This chain uses TRBV3-1 with TRBJ1-5, with D perhaps TRBD1 (6 bases). Looked up from germline, CDR1 is LGHDT and CDR2 is YNNKEL (reference sequence). Trimming left V 1 base short and J 5 bases short, with 18 bases between. The CDR3 covers 17 residues. The CDR3 nucleotides are TGTGCCAGCAGCCAAGGGTGGGGGGCTTGGGACCATCAGCCCCAGCATTTT. This translates into CASSQGWGAWDHQPQHF.

This clonotype was picked up many times. This chain uses TRBV7-2 with TRBJ2-5, with unresolved D. Trimming pared 1 base from V and 4 bases from J, leaving 7 bases between. There are 13 residues in the CDR3. CDR1 and CDR2 from the germline V gene are SGHTA and FQGNSA. The CDR3 DNA sequence: TGTGCCAGCAGCTTAGGAGCCCGAGAGACCCAGTACTTC. Its translation is CASSLGARETQYF.

The sample holds many counts of this clonotype. The V call is TRBV20-1, the J call TRBJ2-4; 8 positions agree with TRBD2. Per germline, CDR1 DFQATT and CDR2 SNEGSKA (reference sequence). V lost 3 bases and J lost 5; bases outside the gene matches: 6. This CDR3 has 14 residues. The CDR3 loop is CSASDGTRQNIQYF. In DNA form, the CDR3 reads TGCAGTGCTAGTGATGGGACTAGACAAAACATTCAGTACTTC.

This clonotype showed up many times. The J gene is TRBJ2-3, the V gene TRBV7-2; 8 nucleotides line up with TRBD2. Germline V CDR1 and CDR2: SGHTA, FQGNSA. CDR3 size: 15 residues. With V trimmed by 4 bases and J by 7 bases, 10 bases remained unmatched. CDR3 loop: CASSSQRGGGYTQYF. The CDR3 nucleotides are TGTGCCAGCAGCTCCCAACGGGGGGGCGGGTATACGCAGTATTTT.

In this sample, this clonotype turned up many times. The chain couples TRBV9 to TRBJ2-4; TRBD2 matches 7 bases. With V trimmed by 4 bases and J by 0 bases, 7 bases remained unmatched. The germline gives CDR1 SGDLS, CDR2 YYNGEE. The CDR3 contains 16 residues. CDR3 DNA sequence: TGTGCCAGCAGCCCATCGGGGGGACTAGCCAAAAACATTCAGTACTTC. Protein sequence: CASSPSGGLAKNIQYF.

This clonotype was detected ten times or more. The chain couples TRBV5-1 to TRBJ2-7, with D perhaps TRBD1 (6 bases). The V end lost 5 bases, the J end lost 3 bases, and 12 bases lay between the germline ends. The CDR3 sequence is 13 residues long. The germline CDR1 and CDR2 sequences are SGHRS and YFSETQ. The CDR3 bases are TGCGCCAGCAGAGACCCGACAGGCTACGAGCAGTACTTC. This gives the protein CASRDPTGYEQYF.

This clonotype was recorded at least ten times. This chain joins TRBV3-1 and TRBJ2-3; 10 bases agree with TRBD2. Germline values: CDR1 LGHDT, CDR2 YNNKEL (reference sequence). The trim removed 6 bases at V and 2 bases at J, leaving 5 bases unmatched. The CDR3 loop spans 15 amino acids. CDR3: CASSLAGDYTDTQYF. As DNA, the CDR3 is TGTGCCAGCAGTCTAGCGGGGGATTACACAGATACGCAGTATTTT.

In regard to this clonotype: The missing conserved phenylalanine or tryptophan at the end of this CDR3 makes a read error likely. J is TRBJ2-4 and V is TRBV28, with no clear D. Deletions cut 3 bases from V and 3 bases from J, with 6 bases between. Germline V lookup: CDR1 MDHEN, CDR2 SYDVKM. CDR3 length: 13 amino acids. CDR3 in DNA: TGTGCCAGCAGTTTCGAGGTCAAAAACATTCAGTACAAC. This sequence encodes CASSFEVKNIQYN.

The table lists this clonotype with many counts. The chain uses TRBV15 and TRBJ2-7; D remains unclear. The CDR3 is 15 residues long. Germline V gene data show CDR1 as LNHNV and CDR2 as YYDKDF (reference sequence). The V end lost 3 bases, the J end lost 0 bases, and 12 bases lay between the germline ends. The DNA of the CDR3 is TGTGCCACCAGCAGGCGCGGTTGGAGCTCCTACGAGCAGTACTTC. It yields the protein CATSRRGWSSYEQYF.

As to this clonotype: This CDR3 fails to terminate in the conserved phenylalanine or tryptophan, so it likely reflects a read error. The chain employs TRBV29-1 and TRBJ2-5; the D is unclear. CDR1 and CDR2 from the germline V gene are SQVTM and ANQGSEA. CDR3 size: 12 residues. CDR3 nucleotide sequence: TGCACGTCCAACAGTGCGGACGAGACCCAGTACATC. Translation: CTSNSADETQYI.

At least ten counts were recorded for this clonotype. The rearrangement uses TRBV7-3 and TRBJ2-7; 8 nucleotides match TRBD1. From germline, CDR1 is SGHTA and CDR2 FQGTGA. J gave up 6 bases and V 4 bases, and 8 bases lay outside the gene matches. CDR3 length equals 14 residues. The CDR3 is CASSSTGAYSEQYF. CDR3 coding DNA: TGTGCCAGCAGCTCGACAGGGGCTTATTCCGAGCAGTACTTC.

The table lists this clonotype with many counts. V and J are TRBV10-3 and TRBJ2-7; D remains unclear. V dropped 7 bases and J dropped 0 bases, with 13 bases sitting between them. The CDR3 runs 14 residues. From germline, CDR1 is ENHRY and CDR2 SYGVKD. The CDR3 is CAINRAGTSYEQYF. CDR3 nucleotide sequence: TGTGCCATCAATCGTGCAGGTACCTCCTACGAGCAGTACTTC.

This clonotype was picked up many times. The chain links TRBV6-4 to TRBJ2-5; no clear D. The length of the CDR3 is 13 residues. Trimming pared 5 bases from V and 5 bases from J, leaving 12 bases between. Germline V gene sequence: CDR1 MRHNA, CDR2 SNTAGT. The CDR3 DNA is TGTGCCAGCAGTATTATGGCTGGGGAGACCCAGTACTTC. The encoded protein is CASSIMAGETQYF.

The sample holds many counts of this clonotype. At one end, the junction sequence differs from germline, possibly due to a read error. The CDR3 protein is CASSKEGGGDLAKNIQYF. In DNA, the CDR3 is TGCGCCAGCAGCAAAGAGGGTGGCGGAGACCTAGCCAAAAACATTCAGTACTTC. The chain uses TRBV4-1 and TRBJ2-4; possibly TRBD2 for D (5 bases). CDR1 and CDR2 (germline): MGHRA, YSYEKL. The CDR3 runs to 18 residues.

The sample holds many counts of this clonotype. The chain recombines TRBV3-1 with TRBJ2-3; D is uncertain. Germline CDR1 LGHDT, CDR2 YNNKEL (reference sequence). The ends were cut back, 3 bases at V and 2 bases at J, with 3 bases in the middle. The CDR3 sequence is 12 residues long. The CDR3 DNA is TGTGCCAGCAGCCACCCCACAGATACGCAGTATTTT. Translation: CASSHPTDTQYF.

This clonotype was seen at least ten times. The chain joins TRBV6-2 or TRBV6-3 to TRBJ2-3, with 10 bases matching TRBD2. This CDR3 contains 18 residues. J lost 2 bases, V lost 7 bases, and 15 bases had no gene match. CDR1 is MNHEY and CDR2 is SVGEGT in the germline V gene. CDR3 nucleotides: TGTGCCAGCATCCTTGGGCTAGCGGGGGCCTTGACCACAGATACGCAGTATTTT. Its translation: CASILGLAGALTTDTQYF.

This clonotype was seen at least ten times. The chain links TRBV10-3 to TRBJ1-5; D gene unclear. With 0 bases removed from V and 4 bases from J, the gap between germline ends came to 25 bases. From germline, CDR1 is ENHRY and CDR2 SYGVKD. This CDR3 is 20 amino acids long. CDR3 amino acids: CAISESRAAGSASGNQPQHF. The CDR3 DNA follows: TGTGCCATCAGTGAGTCGAGAGCCGCAGGAAGCGCGTCTGGAAATCAGCCCCAGCATTTT.

This chain links TRBV7-2 with TRBJ2-1; D is ambiguous. V was trimmed by 4 bases and J by 4 bases, leaving 11 bases between them. Germline V CDR1 and CDR2: SGHTA, FQGNSA. CDR3 size: 14 residues. CDR3 coding DNA: TGTGCCAGCAGCTCCTTTGGACCGTACAATGAGCAGTTCTTC. Its protein product is CASSSFGPYNEQFF.

This clonotype was recorded many times. The CDR3 DNA is TGTGCCAGCAGTCACCCAGAAGTAGGAGGACCCAGTCAGCCCCAGCATTTT. Its protein product is CASSHPEVGGPSQPQHF. V gene TRBV6-2 or TRBV6-3 combines with J gene TRBJ1-5; D gene uncertain. The CDR3 contains 17 residues. V lost 5 bases and J 6 bases, leaving 23 bases between the germline ends. Per the germline V gene, CDR1 is MNHEY and CDR2 is SVGEGT.

There are many counts of this clonotype. This chain connects TRBV5-1 to TRBJ1-1; 8 bases line up with TRBD1. The CDR3 extends over 15 amino acids. V trimming: 2 bases; J trimming: 6 bases; junction bases outside the gene matches: 9. Germline CDR1 is SGHRS and CDR2 is YFSETQ. In DNA, the CDR3 is TGCGCCAGCAGCTTACTACAGACAGGGGCCCCTGAAGCTTTCTTT. Protein sequence: CASSLLQTGAPEAFF.

This clonotype was recorded at least ten times. V usage is TRBV15 and J usage is TRBJ1-1; no definite D call. CDR3 length: 15 amino acids. Between the trimmed V and J ends, which lost 0 bases and 8 bases, there was a span of 16 bases. Germline V lookup: CDR1 LNHNV, CDR2 YYDKDF (reference sequence). The CDR3 spells CATSRDRGLAREAFF. The CDR3 DNA sequence: TGTGCCACCAGCAGAGATCGCGGCCTTGCAAGGGAAGCTTTCTTT.